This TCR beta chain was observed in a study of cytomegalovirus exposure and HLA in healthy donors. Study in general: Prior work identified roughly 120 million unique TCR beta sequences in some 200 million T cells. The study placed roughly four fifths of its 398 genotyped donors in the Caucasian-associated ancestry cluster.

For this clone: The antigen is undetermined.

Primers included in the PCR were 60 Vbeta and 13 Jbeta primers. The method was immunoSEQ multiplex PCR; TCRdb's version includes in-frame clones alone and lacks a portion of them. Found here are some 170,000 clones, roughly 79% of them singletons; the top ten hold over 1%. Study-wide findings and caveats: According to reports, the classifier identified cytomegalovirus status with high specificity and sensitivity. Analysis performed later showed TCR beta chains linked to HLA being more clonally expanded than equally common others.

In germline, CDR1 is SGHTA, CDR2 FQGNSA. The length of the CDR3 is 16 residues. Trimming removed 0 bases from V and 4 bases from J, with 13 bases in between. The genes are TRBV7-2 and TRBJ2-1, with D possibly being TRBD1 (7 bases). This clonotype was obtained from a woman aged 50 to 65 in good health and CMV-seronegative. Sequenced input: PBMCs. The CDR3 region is CASSLAVAGGYNEQFF. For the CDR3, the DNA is TGTGCCAGCAGCTTAGCGGTGGCAGGGGGGTACAATGAGCAGTTCTTC.